The text below deals with one T cell receptor (beta chain). Its specificity is unknown. Clones were read by immunoSEQ multiplex PCR, and TCRdb kept only the in-frame ones, dropping some. The sample holds hundreds of thousands of clones, roughly 90% seen once. Noted treatment: some 20 received Ad26.COV2.S at low or high dose, single or two shots; roughly five received placebo; per-sample allocation not given. Each sample was drawn 63 days after the first injection (of vaccine or placebo). Adults aged 18-55 years in Boston included the donor. The sample belongs to a study of Ad26.COV2.S vaccination and SARS-CoV-2 variants. Across the whole study: The Ad26.COV2.S arm of the COV1001 trial was where the donor was placed. Study-level points and caveats: Post-vaccination spike-specific CD8+ and CD4+ T cell responses reportedly had substantial breadth. Overall T cell responses may have been underestimated by the analyses of TCR breadth and depth.

Per germline, CDR1 SNHLY and CDR2 FYNNEI. The V segment lost 6 bases and the J segment 5 bases; nucleotides outside the gene matches: 9. The CDR3 has 15 amino acids. Sequenced material: peripheral blood, taken in a trial of Ad26.COV2.S vaccine versus placebo. The clonotype originates from a person between 18 and 65 years old who received the Ad26.COV2.S COVID-19 vaccine or a placebo. The V and J genes are TRBV2 and TRBJ2-5; 10 positions agree with TRBD1. CDR3: CASSRQGAAGETQYF. In DNA form, the CDR3 reads TGTGCCAGCAGCCGACAGGGGGCTGCAGGGGAGACCCAGTACTTC.